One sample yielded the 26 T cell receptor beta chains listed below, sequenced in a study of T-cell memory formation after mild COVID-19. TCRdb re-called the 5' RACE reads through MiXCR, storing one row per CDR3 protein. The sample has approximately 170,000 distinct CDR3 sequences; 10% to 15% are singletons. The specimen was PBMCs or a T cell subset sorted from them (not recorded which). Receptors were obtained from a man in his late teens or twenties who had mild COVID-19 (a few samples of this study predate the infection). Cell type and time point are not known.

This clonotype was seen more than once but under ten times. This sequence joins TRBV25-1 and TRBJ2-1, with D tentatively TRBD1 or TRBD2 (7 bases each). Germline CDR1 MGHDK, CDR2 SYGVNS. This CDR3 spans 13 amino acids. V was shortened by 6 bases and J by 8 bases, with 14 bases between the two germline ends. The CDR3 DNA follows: TGTGCCAGCAGGTTACAGGGGAGGGATGAGCAGTTCTTC. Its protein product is CASRLQGRDEQFF. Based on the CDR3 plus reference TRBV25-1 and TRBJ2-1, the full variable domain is EADIYQTPRYLVIGTGKKITLECSQTMGHDKMYWYQQDPGMELHLIHYSYGVNSTEKGDLSSESTVSRIRTEHFPLTLESARPSHTSQYLCASRLQGRDEQFFGPGTRLTVL.

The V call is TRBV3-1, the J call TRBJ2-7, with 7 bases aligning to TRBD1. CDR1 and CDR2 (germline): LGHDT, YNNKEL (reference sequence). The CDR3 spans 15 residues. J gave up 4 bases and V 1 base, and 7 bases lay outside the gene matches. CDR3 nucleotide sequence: TGTGCCAGCAGCCAAGGGTTCGACAGGGAATACGAGCAGTACTTC. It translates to CASSQGFDREYEQYF.

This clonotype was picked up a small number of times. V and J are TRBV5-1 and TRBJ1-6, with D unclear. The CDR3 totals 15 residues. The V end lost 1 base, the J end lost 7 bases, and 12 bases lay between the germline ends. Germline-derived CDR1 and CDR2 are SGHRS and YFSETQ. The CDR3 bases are TGCGCCAGCAGCTTGTGGCCCGAAGGAAATTCACCCCTCCACTTT. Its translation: CASSLWPEGNSPLHF.

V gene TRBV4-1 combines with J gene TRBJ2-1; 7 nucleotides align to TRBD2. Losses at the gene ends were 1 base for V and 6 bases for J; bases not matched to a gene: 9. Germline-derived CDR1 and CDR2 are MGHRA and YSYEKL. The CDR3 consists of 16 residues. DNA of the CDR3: TGCGCCAGCAGCCAAGGCGGGGGTCCCTACGGCAATGAGCAGTTCTTC. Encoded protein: CASSQGGGPYGNEQFF.

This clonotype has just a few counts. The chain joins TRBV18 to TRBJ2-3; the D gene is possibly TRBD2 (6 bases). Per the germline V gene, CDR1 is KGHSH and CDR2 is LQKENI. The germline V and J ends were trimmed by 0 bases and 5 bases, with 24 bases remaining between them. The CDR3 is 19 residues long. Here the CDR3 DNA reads TGTGCCAGCTCACCACCGTCGCAGGGTACGGTAGACGGGGGAGATACGCAGTATTTT. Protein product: CASSPPSQGTVDGGDTQYF.

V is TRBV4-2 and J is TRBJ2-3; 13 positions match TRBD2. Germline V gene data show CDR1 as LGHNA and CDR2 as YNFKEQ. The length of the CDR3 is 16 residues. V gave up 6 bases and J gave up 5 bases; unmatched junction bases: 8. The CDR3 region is CASRTGTSGAGDTQYF. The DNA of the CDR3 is TGTGCCAGCAGGACCGGGACTAGCGGGGCAGGAGATACGCAGTATTTT.

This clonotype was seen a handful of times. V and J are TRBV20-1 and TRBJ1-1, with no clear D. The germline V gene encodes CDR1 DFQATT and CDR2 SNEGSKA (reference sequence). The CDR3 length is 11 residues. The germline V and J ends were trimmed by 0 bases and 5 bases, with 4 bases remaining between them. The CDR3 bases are TGCAGTGCTAGAGATCGAACTGAAGCTTTCTTT. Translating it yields CSARDRTEAFF.

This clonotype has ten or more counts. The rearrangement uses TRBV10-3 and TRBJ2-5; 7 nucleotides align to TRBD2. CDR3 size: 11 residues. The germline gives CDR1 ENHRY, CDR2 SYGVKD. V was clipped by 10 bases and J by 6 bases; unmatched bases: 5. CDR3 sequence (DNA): TGTGCCACCCGGGACTATAAGACCCAGTACTTC. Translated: CATRDYKTQYF.

For the CDR3, the DNA is TGTGCCAGCAGCAGAACAGGGGGCGGGGGCACTGAAGCTTTCTTT. This sequence encodes CASSRTGGGGTEAFF. This chain links TRBV6-5 with TRBJ1-1; TRBD1 matches 9 bases. Unmatched junction bases numbered 9, after V lost 6 bases and J lost 4 bases. Per the germline V gene, CDR1 is MNHEY and CDR2 is SVGAGI. This CDR3 has 15 amino acids.

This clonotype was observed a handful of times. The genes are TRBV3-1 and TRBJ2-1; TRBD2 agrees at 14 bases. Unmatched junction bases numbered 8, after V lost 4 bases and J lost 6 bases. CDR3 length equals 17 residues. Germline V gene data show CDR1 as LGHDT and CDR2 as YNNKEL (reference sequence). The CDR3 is CASSPVKTSGGVNEQFF. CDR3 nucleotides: TGTGCCAGCAGCCCTGTTAAGACTAGCGGGGGGGTCAATGAGCAGTTCTTC.

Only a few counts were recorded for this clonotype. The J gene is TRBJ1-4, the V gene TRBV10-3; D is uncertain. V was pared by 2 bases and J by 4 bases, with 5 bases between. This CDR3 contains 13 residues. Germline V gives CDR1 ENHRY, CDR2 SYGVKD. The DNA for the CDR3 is TGTGCCATCAGTGAGAGGGATAATGAAAAACTGTTTTTT. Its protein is CAISERDNEKLFF.

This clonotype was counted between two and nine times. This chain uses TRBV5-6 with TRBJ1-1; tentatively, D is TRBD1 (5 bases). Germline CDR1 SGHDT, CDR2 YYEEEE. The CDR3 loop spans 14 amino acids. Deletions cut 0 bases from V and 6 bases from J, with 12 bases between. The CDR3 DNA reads TGTGCCAGCAGCTTGGGGCAGGGCAAGGCTGAAGCTTTCTTT. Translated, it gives CASSLGQGKAEAFF.

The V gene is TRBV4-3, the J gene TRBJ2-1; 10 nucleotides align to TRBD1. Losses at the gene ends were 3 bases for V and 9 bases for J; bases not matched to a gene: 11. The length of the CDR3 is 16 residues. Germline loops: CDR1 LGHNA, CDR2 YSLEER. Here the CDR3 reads CASSQISGTGDAEQFF. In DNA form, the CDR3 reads TGCGCCAGCAGCCAGATATCCGGGACAGGGGATGCTGAGCAGTTCTTC.

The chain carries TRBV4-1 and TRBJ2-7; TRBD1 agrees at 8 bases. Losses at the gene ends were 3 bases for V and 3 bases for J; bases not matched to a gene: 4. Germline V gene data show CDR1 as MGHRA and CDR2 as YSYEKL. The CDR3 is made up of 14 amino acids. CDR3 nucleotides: TGCGCCAGCAGCCATGACAGGGGTTACTACGAGCAGTACGTC. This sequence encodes CASSHDRGYYEQYV.

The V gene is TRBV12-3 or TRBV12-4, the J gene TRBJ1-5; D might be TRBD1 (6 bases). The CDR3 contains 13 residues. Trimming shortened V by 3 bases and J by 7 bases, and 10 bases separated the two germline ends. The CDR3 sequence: CASSLGQGQPQHF. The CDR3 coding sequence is TGTGCCAGCAGTTTGGGGCAGGGGCAGCCCCAGCATTTT.

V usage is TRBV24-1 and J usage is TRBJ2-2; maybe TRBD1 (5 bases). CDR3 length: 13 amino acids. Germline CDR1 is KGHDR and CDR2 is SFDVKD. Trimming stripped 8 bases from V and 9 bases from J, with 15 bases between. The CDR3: CATMGQVNRELFF. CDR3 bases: TGTGCCACCATGGGGCAGGTGAATAGGGAGCTGTTTTTT.

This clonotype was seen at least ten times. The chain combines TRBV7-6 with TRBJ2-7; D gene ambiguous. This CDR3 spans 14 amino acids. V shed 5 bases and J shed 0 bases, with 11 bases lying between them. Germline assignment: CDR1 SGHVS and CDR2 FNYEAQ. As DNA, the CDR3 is TGTGCCAGCAGCCCCGTGGTAGGCTCCTACGAGCAGTACTTC. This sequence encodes CASSPVVGSYEQYF.

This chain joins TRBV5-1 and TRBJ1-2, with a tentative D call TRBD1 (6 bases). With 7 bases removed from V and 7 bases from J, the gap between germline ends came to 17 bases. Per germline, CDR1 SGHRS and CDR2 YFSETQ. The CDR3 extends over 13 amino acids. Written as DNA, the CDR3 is TGCGCCAGCTCGAACGGGACACCGCGTGGCTACACCTTC. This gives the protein CASSNGTPRGYTF.

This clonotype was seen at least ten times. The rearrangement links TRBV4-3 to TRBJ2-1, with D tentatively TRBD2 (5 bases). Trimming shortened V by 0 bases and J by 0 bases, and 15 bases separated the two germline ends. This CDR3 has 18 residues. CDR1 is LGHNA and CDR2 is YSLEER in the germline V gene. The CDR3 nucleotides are TGCGCCAGCAGCCAAGAGGGGTGGGCGGGCTACTCCTACAATGAGCAGTTCTTC. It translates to CASSQEGWAGYSYNEQFF.

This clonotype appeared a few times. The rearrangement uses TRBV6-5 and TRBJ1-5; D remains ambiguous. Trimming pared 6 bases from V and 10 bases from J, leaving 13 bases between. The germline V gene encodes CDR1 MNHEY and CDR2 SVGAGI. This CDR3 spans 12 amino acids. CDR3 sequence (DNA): TGTGCCAGCAGGCTACCGGAAGGTCCCCAGCATTTT. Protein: CASRLPEGPQHF.

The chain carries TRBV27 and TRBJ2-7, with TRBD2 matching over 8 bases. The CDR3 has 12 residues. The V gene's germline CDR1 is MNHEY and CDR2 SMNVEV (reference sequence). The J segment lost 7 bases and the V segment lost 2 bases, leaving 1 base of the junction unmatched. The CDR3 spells CASSLRGGEQYV. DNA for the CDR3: TGTGCCAGCAGTTTACGGGGGGGAGAGCAGTACGTC.

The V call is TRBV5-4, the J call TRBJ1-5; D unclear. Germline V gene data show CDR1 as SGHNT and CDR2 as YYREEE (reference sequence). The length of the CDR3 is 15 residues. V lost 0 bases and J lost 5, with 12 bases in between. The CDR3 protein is CASSLGLGRDQPQHF. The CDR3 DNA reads TGTGCCAGCAGCTTGGGCCTAGGCCGGGATCAGCCCCAGCATTTT.

The CDR3 DNA follows: TGTGCCAGCAGCTTAGATGGGCCTCGAGGGGGAAACACCATATATTTT. This gives the protein CASSLDGPRGGNTIYF. This chain connects TRBV7-2 to TRBJ1-3; no clear D. With 1 base removed from V and 4 bases from J, the gap between germline ends came to 14 bases. This CDR3 has 16 residues. Germline lookup yields CDR1 SGHTA and CDR2 FQGNSA.

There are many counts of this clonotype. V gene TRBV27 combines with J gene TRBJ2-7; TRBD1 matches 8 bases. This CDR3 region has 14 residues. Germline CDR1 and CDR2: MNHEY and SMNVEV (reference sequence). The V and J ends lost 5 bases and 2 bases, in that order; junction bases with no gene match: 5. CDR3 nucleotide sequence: TGTGCCAGCAGTACGAGACAGGGGCCCTACGAGCAGTACTTC. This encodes CASSTRQGPYEQYF.

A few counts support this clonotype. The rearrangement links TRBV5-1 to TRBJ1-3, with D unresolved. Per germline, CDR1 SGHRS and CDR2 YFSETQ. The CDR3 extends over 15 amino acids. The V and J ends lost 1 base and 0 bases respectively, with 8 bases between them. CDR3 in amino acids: CASSLLSYSGNTIYF. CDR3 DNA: TGCGCCAGCAGCTTGTTGAGCTACTCTGGAAACACCATATATTTT.

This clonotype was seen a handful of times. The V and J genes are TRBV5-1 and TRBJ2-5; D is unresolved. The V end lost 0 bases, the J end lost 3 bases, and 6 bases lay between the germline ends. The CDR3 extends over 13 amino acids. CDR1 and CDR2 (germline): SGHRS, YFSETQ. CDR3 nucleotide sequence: TGCGCCAGCAGCTTGGAGGCAGAAGAGACCCAGTACTTC. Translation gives CASSLEAEETQYF.